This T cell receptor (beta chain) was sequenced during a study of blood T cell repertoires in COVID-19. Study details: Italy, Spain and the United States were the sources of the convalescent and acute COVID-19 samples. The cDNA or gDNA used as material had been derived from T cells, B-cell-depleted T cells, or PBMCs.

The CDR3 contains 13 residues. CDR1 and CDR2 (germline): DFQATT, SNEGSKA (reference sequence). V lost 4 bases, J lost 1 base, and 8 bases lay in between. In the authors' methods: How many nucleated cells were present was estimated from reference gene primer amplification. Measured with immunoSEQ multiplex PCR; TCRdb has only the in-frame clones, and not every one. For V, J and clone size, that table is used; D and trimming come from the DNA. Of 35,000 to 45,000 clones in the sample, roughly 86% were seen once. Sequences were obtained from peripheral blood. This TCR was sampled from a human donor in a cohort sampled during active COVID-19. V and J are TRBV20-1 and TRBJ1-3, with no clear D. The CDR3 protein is CSATDASGNTIYF. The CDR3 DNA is TGCAGTGCTACTGACGCGTCTGGAAACACCATATATTTT.